A single sample gave rise to the 25 T cell receptor beta chains below, sequenced in a study of blood T cells in healthy people across ages. Together with a sample-barcoded 5' primer, a J-beta primer mix was included in a second PCR lasting about 6 to 12 cycles. TCRdb used MiXCR to reprocess the 5' RACE reads, holding one entry per CDR3 protein. This sample has 700,000 or so distinct CDR3 sequences, with roughly 43% found just once. Sequenced material: blood. Receptors originate from an older man in good health.

This chain uses TRBV6-5 with TRBJ2-3; 9 bases map to TRBD2. The CDR3 totals 17 residues. CDR1 and CDR2 from the germline V gene are MNHEY and SVGAGI. Trimming at V came to 2 bases and at J to 0 bases, leaving 6 bases not matched to a gene. The CDR3 nucleotides are TGTGCCAGCAGTTACGACGGCGGGAGGGGGAGCACAGATACGCAGTATTTT. Encoded protein: CASSYDGGRGSTDTQYF.

This clonotype was seen at least ten times. The chain combines TRBV20-1 with TRBJ2-5; D gene uncertain. Trimming pared 3 bases from V and 0 bases from J, leaving 5 bases between. From germline, CDR1 is DFQATT and CDR2 SNEGSKA (reference sequence). The CDR3 length is 12 residues. In DNA, the CDR3 is TGCAGTGCTAGCGGACACCAAGAGACCCAGTACTTC. This codes for CSASGHQETQYF.

This chain links TRBV20-1 with TRBJ1-1; 7 bases are a match to TRBD1. The CDR3 spans 13 residues. V trimming: 5 bases; J trimming: 4 bases; junction bases outside the gene matches: 7. Germline V lookup: CDR1 DFQATT, CDR2 SNEGSKA (reference sequence). CDR3: CSARQGSGTEAFF. In nucleotides, the CDR3 is TGCAGTGCTCGACAGGGTTCGGGCACTGAAGCTTTCTTT.

This clonotype was detected ten times or more. The chain recombines TRBV7-9 with TRBJ2-7; TRBD1 matches 8 bases. V shed 0 bases and J 10 bases; nucleotides not matched to a gene: 5. This CDR3 is built from 13 residues. Germline V gene sequence: CDR1 SEHNR, CDR2 FQNEAQ (reference sequence). The CDR3 here is CASSLAEGQGQYF. DNA of the CDR3: TGTGCCAGCAGCTTAGCAGAAGGACAGGGCCAGTACTTC.

The chain is built from TRBV6-5 and TRBJ1-1; D is undetermined. V lost 2 bases and J lost 1, with 8 bases in between. Germline loops: CDR1 MNHEY, CDR2 SVGAGI. This CDR3 spans 14 amino acids. CDR3 sequence reads: CASSYRVPNTEAFF. Here the CDR3 DNA reads TGTGCCAGCAGTTACAGGGTTCCGAACACTGAAGCTTTCTTT.

This rearrangement joins TRBV4-2 to TRBJ2-1, with 14 positions matching TRBD2. J lost 0 bases, V lost 4 bases, and 8 bases had no gene match. This CDR3 has 19 amino acids. The V gene's germline CDR1 is LGHNA and CDR2 YNFKEQ. CDR3 DNA sequence: TGTGCCAGCAGCCCGGGGACTAGCGGGGGTCTGAGCTCCTACAATGAGCAGTTCTTC. Its protein is CASSPGTSGGLSSYNEQFF.

This clonotype was seen at least ten times. This sequence joins TRBV24-1 and TRBJ2-5; D possibly matches TRBD1 or TRBD2 (6 bases each). Trimming stripped 5 bases from V and 0 bases from J, with 12 bases between. This CDR3 has 15 residues. Germline-derived CDR1 and CDR2 are KGHDR and SFDVKD. The CDR3 is CATSVPRGDQETQYF. The CDR3 region has the DNA TGTGCCACCAGTGTTCCGAGGGGGGACCAAGAGACCCAGTACTTC.

The chain couples TRBV27 to TRBJ2-5; the D gene is possibly TRBD1 (6 bases). Trimming shortened V by 3 bases and J by 4 bases, and 15 bases separated the two germline ends. The CDR3 consists of 15 residues. Germline CDR1 reads MNHEY; CDR2 reads SMNVEV (reference sequence). DNA for the CDR3: TGTGCCAGCAGTTTTGCCCGGGACATTTCAGAGACCCAGTACTTC. Translated: CASSFARDISETQYF.

The chain couples TRBV4-2 to TRBJ2-4, with 12 bases aligning to TRBD2. With the DNA end fitting TRBJ2-7 better, the J assignment may be wrong. From germline, CDR1 is LGHNA and CDR2 YNFKEQ. The CDR3 spans 17 residues. DNA for the CDR3: TGTGCCAGCAGCCTGTGGCTAGCGGGGGGGCAGTCTTACGAGCAGTACTTC. This gives the protein CASSLWLAGGQSYEQYF.

The chain uses TRBV7-9 and TRBJ2-6; D tentatively reads TRBD1 or TRBD2 (5 bases each). Trimming left V 5 bases short and J 0 bases short, with 17 bases between. The CDR3 is 18 amino acids. CDR1 SEHNR and CDR2 FQNEAQ come from the germline V gene (reference sequence). The CDR3 sequence is CASSAGTQYSSGANVLTF. CDR3 nucleotides: TGTGCCAGCAGCGCCGGGACCCAGTACAGCTCTGGGGCCAACGTCCTGACTTTC.

This sequence joins TRBV20-1 and TRBJ2-2; tentatively, D is TRBD1 (6 bases). Germline lookup yields CDR1 DFQATT and CDR2 SNEGSKA (reference sequence). Trimming pared 5 bases from V and 0 bases from J, leaving 22 bases between. CDR3 length equals 18 residues. The chain's CDR3 is CSARIVNDRNSNTGELFF. The CDR3 nucleotides are TGCAGTGCTCGAATTGTGAACGACAGGAACTCGAACACCGGGGAGCTGTTTTTT.

This clonotype came up a few times. The V and J genes are TRBV4-2 and TRBJ2-7, with TRBD1 matching over 7 bases. The CDR3 has 14 residues. CDR1 LGHNA and CDR2 YNFKEQ come from the germline V gene. Trimming removed 5 bases from V and 6 bases from J; junction bases left unmatched: 10. The CDR3 region is CASSGRDSPVEQYF. For the CDR3, the DNA is TGTGCCAGCAGCGGACGGGACAGCCCCGTCGAGCAGTACTTC.

The sample holds one count of this clonotype. The rearrangement joins TRBV7-2 to TRBJ2-1; no clear D gene. Germline values: CDR1 SGHTA, CDR2 FQGNSA. The CDR3 length is 12 residues. With 3 bases removed from V and 4 bases from J, the gap between germline ends came to 4 bases. The CDR3 here is CASSFGYNEQFF. CDR3 bases: TGTGCCAGCAGCTTTGGATACAATGAGCAGTTCTTC.

This clonotype has at least ten counts. The chain has TRBV29-1 and TRBJ1-5; D call uncertain. Looked up from germline, CDR1 is SQVTM and CDR2 is ANQGSEA. V lost 5 bases, J lost 1 base, and 9 bases lay in between. The CDR3 totals 13 residues. For the CDR3, the DNA is TGCAGCGTTCGAGACCGAAGCAATCAGCCCCAGCATTTT. Its protein product is CSVRDRSNQPQHF.

This clonotype was found a few times. The V call is TRBV20-1, the J call TRBJ2-7; either TRBD1 or TRBD2 may supply D (5 bases each). Trimming shortened V by 1 base and J by 6 bases, and 16 bases separated the two germline ends. The CDR3 extends over 14 amino acids. The V gene's germline CDR1 is DFQATT and CDR2 SNEGSKA (reference sequence). The CDR3 sequence is CSARVGTGFSEQYF. The CDR3 DNA follows: TGCAGTGCTAGAGTCGGGACGGGTTTTTCCGAGCAGTACTTC.

This clonotype came up a few times. V and J are TRBV2 and TRBJ2-3; the match to TRBD1 covers 7 bases. V gave up 10 bases and J gave up 4 bases; unmatched junction bases: 11. Germline loops: CDR1 SNHLY, CDR2 FYNNEI. This CDR3 contains 14 residues. CDR3 nucleotides: TGTGCCACTGGGGACAGCTCAAAATCAGATACGCAGTATTTT. Translating gives CATGDSSKSDTQYF.

The chain carries TRBV4-3 and TRBJ2-1; D not certain. Germline V CDR1 and CDR2: LGHNA, YSLEER. The CDR3 extends over 13 amino acids. V lost 0 bases and J 9 bases, leaving 9 bases between the germline ends. CDR3 coding DNA: TGCGCCAGCAGCCAAGATGGACGGAGTGAGCAGTTCTTC. Its protein product is CASSQDGRSEQFF.

This clonotype was recorded a few times. The V call is TRBV7-2, the J call TRBJ2-2; D may be TRBD2 (6 bases). The ends were cut back, 5 bases at V and 4 bases at J, with 17 bases in the middle. Germline CDR1 is SGHTA and CDR2 is FQGNSA. The CDR3 loop spans 16 amino acids. CDR3 sequence (DNA): TGTGCCAGCAGCCCCCAAACCTATAGCGGCACCGGGGAGCTGTTTTTT. This gives the protein CASSPQTYSGTGELFF.

This clonotype has a single count. The rearrangement links TRBV24-1 to TRBJ1-3, with D possibly matching TRBD1 (5 bases). The CDR3 has 15 amino acids. Per germline, CDR1 KGHDR and CDR2 SFDVKD. The V and J ends lost 4 bases and 4 bases respectively, with 13 bases between them. The DNA for the CDR3 is TGTGCCACCAGTGACGGGGGGACTTCGGGAAACACCATATATTTT. This gives the protein CATSDGGTSGNTIYF.

This rearrangement joins TRBV10-3 to TRBJ2-7, with 9 bases identical to TRBD2. V shed 6 bases and J 9 bases; nucleotides not matched to a gene: 3. CDR1 is ENHRY and CDR2 is SYGVKD in the germline V gene. This CDR3 comprises 11 residues. CDR3 sequence reads: CAIRGSGRQYF. CDR3 nucleotide sequence: TGTGCCATCAGAGGTAGCGGGAGGCAGTACTTC.

The chain links TRBV7-9 to TRBJ2-3; 15 bases fit TRBD2. Per germline, CDR1 SEHNR and CDR2 FQNEAQ (reference sequence). V trimming: 5 bases; J trimming: 4 bases; junction bases outside the gene matches: 10. This CDR3 has 18 residues. CDR3 in amino acids: CASSPNPGLAGGADTQYF. In nucleotides, the CDR3 is TGTGCCAGCAGCCCAAACCCGGGACTAGCGGGAGGAGCAGATACGCAGTATTTT. The full variable domain, completed using reference TRBV7-9 and TRBJ2-3, is DTGVSQNPRHKITKRGQNVTFRCDPISEHNRLYWYRQTLGQGPEFLTYFQNEAQLEKSRLLSDRFSAERPKGSFSTLEIQRTEQGDSAMYLCASSPNPGLAGGADTQYFGPGTRLTVL.

This clonotype was counted once. The V and J genes are TRBV6-2 or TRBV6-3 and TRBJ2-1; D is unresolved. The germline gives CDR1 MNHEY, CDR2 SVGEGT. CDR3 length equals 16 residues. The ends were cut back, 2 bases at V and 5 bases at J, with 16 bases in the middle. CDR3 DNA sequence: TGTGCCAGCAGTTACAAAGGACCGGTCCGCCACAATGAGCAGTTCTTC. It encodes CASSYKGPVRHNEQFF.

CDR3 in DNA: TGTGCCAGCTCACCATCTGGGACAGGGGGGATGAACACTGAAGCTTTCTTT. Translated, it gives CASSPSGTGGMNTEAFF. The rearrangement uses TRBV18 and TRBJ1-1; TRBD1 agrees at 11 bases. J gave up 0 bases and V 2 bases, and 5 bases lay outside the gene matches. Germline CDR1 KGHSH, CDR2 LQKENI. There are 17 residues in the CDR3.

This rearrangement joins TRBV6-5 to TRBJ2-5; D might be TRBD1 (5 bases). The last part of the DNA fits TRBJ2-7 better; the J call may be wrong. This CDR3 region has 13 residues. CDR1 is MNHEY, CDR2 SVGAGI, per germline. The DNA for the CDR3 is TGTGCCAGCAGTGGTCCTACAGGTCTCGAGCAGTACTTC. Translated, it gives CASSGPTGLEQYF.

The rearrangement uses TRBV5-1 and TRBJ1-1; D unclear. Trimming left V 5 bases short and J 1 base short, with 15 bases between. The CDR3 totals 15 residues. Germline V gives CDR1 SGHRS, CDR2 YFSETQ. CDR3 sequence (DNA): TGCGCCAGCAGTATTTCCTCGGACTGGAACACTGAAGCTTTCTTT. Translated, it gives CASSISSDWNTEAFF.